These T cell receptor beta chains were read from a single sample in a study of metastatic and nonmetastatic thyroid tumors. MiXCR reprocessed the PCR reads for TCRdb. The data hold about 29,000 clones, with approximately 16% observed a single time. Sequenced input: blood. The source of these receptors is a female donor with papillary thyroid cancer or a benign thyroid nodule (not recorded which). Some clones in this sample may be carry-over from other donors' samples. Each CDR3 is given with its conserved first and last residue. D genes are given only for firm matches. Clone size, where shown, is once, few, many, or a class for clones that have expanded.

D: NA
V: TRBV27
J: TRBJ1-6
size: many
length: 15
DNA: TGTGCCAGCAAAAGGGAGGGGACCTATAATTCACCCCTCCACTTT
CDR3: CASKREGTYNSPLHF

D: NA
V: TRBV7-2
J: TRBJ1-6
size: many
length: 15
DNA: TGTGCCAGCAGCCTGAGGGACACCATAGGATCACCCCTCCACTTT
CDR3: CASSLRDTIGSPLHF

D: NA
V: TRBV11-2
J: TRBJ1-4
size: many
length: 16
DNA: TGTGCCAGCAGCTTAGGAGTGGCAGTGCGAAATGAAAAGCTGTTTTTT
CDR3: CASSLGVAVRNEKLFF

D: NA
V: TRBV12-3/TRBV12-4
J: TRBJ1-2
size: few
length: 13
DNA: TGTGCCAGCAGTCCTATGTCAGGGGTTGGCTACACCTTC
CDR3: CASSPMSGVGYTF

D: TRBD1
V: TRBV10-3
J: TRBJ2-1
size: many
length: 13
DNA: TGTGCCATCAGGGTCCCAGGGGGCCTCGGGCAGTTCTTC
CDR3: CAIRVPGGLGQFF

D: NA
V: TRBV5-4
J: TRBJ1-3
size: many
length: 13
DNA: TGTGCCAGCAGGTGGGCTGGTGGAAACACCATATATTTT
CDR3: CASRWAGGNTIYF

D: NA
V: TRBV19
J: TRBJ2-1
size: many
length: 12
DNA: TGTGCCAGTAGCCTCGTGATGAGTGAGCAGTTCTTC
CDR3: CASSLVMSEQFF

D: NA
V: TRBV5-1
J: TRBJ1-4
size: many
length: 15
DNA: TGCGCCAGCAGCCTTGGGTCGGGGTTCGAAGAAAAACTGTTTTTT
CDR3: CASSLGSGFEEKLFF

D: NA
V: TRBV5-1
J: TRBJ1-5
size: NA
length: 13
DNA: TGCGCCAGCAGCCCGGCGGGCAATCAGCCCCAGCATTTT
CDR3: CASSPAGNQPQHF

D: NA
V: TRBV11-2
J: TRBJ2-1
size: NA
length: 13
DNA: TGTGCCAGCAGGTGGGGGCCCTACAATGAGCAGTTCTTC
CDR3: CASRWGPYNEQFF

D: TRBD2
V: TRBV6-1
J: TRBJ2-1
size: many
length: 17
DNA: TGTGCCAGCAGTGATAGAGCGGGAGGGCCGGGCTACAATGAGCAGTTCTTC
CDR3: CASSDRAGGPGYNEQFF

D: TRBD1
V: TRBV5-1
J: TRBJ2-1
size: medium-sized
length: 19
DNA: TGCGCCAGCAGCGAATGGACAGGGGGCGCGGGAAGACCCTACAATGAGCAGTTCTTC
CDR3: CASSEWTGGAGRPYNEQFF

D: NA
V: TRBV5-1
J: TRBJ2-5
size: many
length: 17
DNA: TGCGCCAGCAGCTTGCGGAGGGACACAAGCTCAGGGGAGACCCAGTACTTC
CDR3: CASSLRRDTSSGETQYF

D: TRBD1
V: TRBV7-9
J: TRBJ1-1
size: many
length: 15
DNA: TGTGCCAGCAGCTTCCTACAGGGGATTAACACTGAAGCTTTCTTT
CDR3: CASSFLQGINTEAFF

D: TRBD2
V: TRBV20-1
J: TRBJ2-1
size: many
length: 21
DNA: TGCAGTGCTACGAAGGTTTGTGGTGTAACATTGTGGGGACTAGGGGGAGGTGAGCAGTTCTTC
CDR3: CSATKVCGVTLWGLGGGEQFF

D: TRBD2
V: TRBV13
J: TRBJ2-7
size: NA
length: 17
DNA: TGTGCCAGCAGCTTAGGCTTGGGGACTAGCGGGAACTACGAGCAGTACTTC
CDR3: CASSLGLGTSGNYEQYF

D: NA
V: TRBV7-2
J: TRBJ1-5
size: NA
length: 15
DNA: TGTGCCAGCAGCTTAGTCGGGGGGTTCAATCAGCCCCAGCATTTT
CDR3: CASSLVGGFNQPQHF

D: NA
V: TRBV4-1
J: TRBJ1-1
size: many
length: 18
DNA: TGCGCCAGCAGCCAAGATCGGGGGTATCGGGTGGTAAACACTGAAGCTTTCTTT
CDR3: CASSQDRGYRVVNTEAFF

D: TRBD2
V: TRBV29-1
J: TRBJ2-3
size: many
length: 14
DNA: TGCAGCGGAGCGGGACTAGCTGCGGCAGATACGCAGTATTTT
CDR3: CSGAGLAAADTQYF

D: NA
V: TRBV5-8
J: TRBJ1-6
size: many
length: 13
DNA: TGTGCCAGCAGCCTGGACGGGAATTCACCCCTCCACTTT
CDR3: CASSLDGNSPLHF

D: TRBD2
V: TRBV20-1
J: TRBJ2-1
size: once
length: 17
DNA: TGCAGTGCTAGAGATGGGACTAGCGGGAGGGCGGACAATGAGCAGTTCTTC
CDR3: CSARDGTSGRADNEQFF

D: TRBD2
V: TRBV2
J: TRBJ2-1
size: many
length: 16
DNA: TGTGCCAGCAAGAGTTCAACTAGCGGGAGGGGGAATGAGCAGTTCTTC
CDR3: CASKSSTSGRGNEQFF

D: TRBD1
V: TRBV7-9
J: TRBJ1-1
size: many
length: 15
DNA: TGTGCCAGCAGCTTAGGTCACAGGGGGGACACTGAAGCTTTCTTT
CDR3: CASSLGHRGDTEAFF

D: TRBD1
V: TRBV4-1
J: TRBJ2-7
size: NA
length: 16
DNA: TGCGCCAGCAGCCCCTCCCGGACAGGCCTCTCCTACGAGCAGTACTTC
CDR3: CASSPSRTGLSYEQYF

D: TRBD1
V: TRBV7-9
J: TRBJ2-1
size: many
length: 15
DNA: TGTGCCAGCAGCTATGGACAGGGGGCCTACAATGAGCAGTTCTTC
CDR3: CASSYGQGAYNEQFF

D: NA
V: TRBV7-2
J: TRBJ1-2
size: NA
length: 15
DNA: TGTGCCAGCAGCTTAGAAGGGGGTAGAAACTATGGCTACACCTTC
CDR3: CASSLEGGRNYGYTF

D: TRBD2
V: TRBV11-2
J: TRBJ2-1
size: NA
length: 15
DNA: TGTGCCAGCATCCTAACTAGCGGCTCCTACAATGATCAGTTCTTC
CDR3: CASILTSGSYNDQFF

D: NA
V: TRBV27
J: TRBJ2-1
size: many
length: 17
DNA: TGTGCCAGCAGTTTATCTCCCGGCGGGCCCTCCTACAATGAGCAGTTCTTC
CDR3: CASSLSPGGPSYNEQFF

D: NA
V: TRBV2
J: TRBJ2-1
size: many
length: 13
DNA: TGTGCCAGCAGTGAAGCCCCACAGGGTGGGCAGTTCTTC
CDR3: CASSEAPQGGQFF

D: TRBD1
V: TRBV24-1
J: TRBJ2-2
size: NA
length: 17
DNA: TGTGCCACCAGTGATTTGTGCGGGACAGGCCTTCCCGGGGAGCTGTTTTTT
CDR3: CATSDLCGTGLPGELFF

D: TRBD2
V: TRBV9
J: TRBJ2-7
size: many
length: 16
DNA: TGTGCCAGCAGCCCCCCGACTAGCGGGGGCTCCTACGAGCAGTACTTC
CDR3: CASSPPTSGGSYEQYF

D: NA
V: TRBV12-3/TRBV12-4
J: TRBJ2-7
size: medium-sized
length: 16
DNA: TGTGCCAGCAGTTTCGACAGGGACTTTAGCTCCTACGAGCAGTACTTC
CDR3: CASSFDRDFSSYEQYF

D: NA
V: TRBV5-1
J: TRBJ2-5
size: many
length: 14
DNA: TGCGCCAGCAGCTTGGGGGGGCAGGAAGAGACCCAGTACTTC
CDR3: CASSLGGQEETQYF

D: NA
V: TRBV12-5
J: TRBJ1-4
size: many
length: 20
DNA: TGTGCTAGTGGTTTGGTACTCCGTGACATCGGTGGAGGAGATGATGAAAAACTGTTTTTT
CDR3: CASGLVLRDIGGGDDEKLFF

D: NA
V: TRBV12-5
J: TRBJ1-3
size: many
length: 16
DNA: TGTGCTAGTGGTCCCCCCCGGACAATCTCTGGAAACACCATATATTTT
CDR3: CASGPPRTISGNTIYF

D: NA
V: TRBV20-1
J: TRBJ1-2
size: many
length: 15
DNA: TGCAGTGCTAGGGGGGACGGCCGAACTAACTATGGCTACACCTTC
CDR3: CSARGDGRTNYGYTF

D: NA
V: TRBV19
J: TRBJ1-2
size: many
length: 15
DNA: TGTGCCAGTAGTATTTCCCCCAGGGCGGGCTATGGCTACACCTTC
CDR3: CASSISPRAGYGYTF

D: NA
V: TRBV11-2
J: TRBJ2-7
size: many
length: 11
DNA: TGTGCCAGCAGCCTTCTGGGTGAGCAGTACTTC
CDR3: CASSLLGEQYF